These 2 T cell receptor beta chains share one sample of origin, sequenced in a study of response to subunit inactivated influenza vaccine. TCRdb recomputed calls from the RT-PCR reads with MiXCR, one row per CDR3 protein. The sample comprises 170,000 or so distinct CDR3 sequences, about 11% of which are singletons, and roughly a third rests with the top ten. The sequencing used CD8+ T cells sorted from PBMCs, collected 23 to 25 months after vaccination. These receptor sequences come from a man aged 50-75 years who received an inactivated influenza vaccine.

The table lists this clonotype with many counts. V usage is TRBV3-1 and J usage is TRBJ1-4; D may be TRBD1 (5 bases). Trimming took 4 bases from V and 2 from J, leaving 17 bases between them. The CDR3 extends over 17 amino acids. The germline gives CDR1 LGHDT, CDR2 YNNKEL (reference sequence). CDR3 sequence (DNA): TGTGCCAGCAGCCCACACCTGGGGGAGAAGACTAATGAAAAACTGTTTTTT. Amino acids: CASSPHLGEKTNEKLFF. The complete variable domain, with remaining parts taken from reference TRBV3-1 and TRBJ1-4, reads DTAVSQTPKYLVTQMGNDKSIKCEQNLGHDTMYWYKQDSKKFLKIMFSYNNKELIINETVPNRFSPKSPDKAHLNLHINSLELGDSAVYFCASSPHLGEKTNEKLFFGSGTQLSVL.

This clonotype was detected a few times. The chain recombines TRBV12-3 or TRBV12-4 with TRBJ2-7; D is unclear. This CDR3 is 14 amino acids long. V was trimmed by 6 bases and J by 1 base, leaving 13 bases between them. The CDR3 nucleotides are TGTGCCAGCAGCCAACCAATGTATTCCTACGAGCAGTACTTC. Translation gives CASSQPMYSYEQYF.